Shown below are 23 T cell receptor beta chains from a single sample sequenced in a study of tumour-infiltrating T cells in Burkitt lymphoma. Generated by immunoSEQ multiplex PCR, the TCRdb table keeps only in-frame clones and is missing some. In the table there are thousands of clones, under 15% of which are singletons. Specimen: tumor tissue. These receptors originate from a human donor with Burkitt lymphoma.

This chain uses TRBV7-6 with TRBJ2-7; the D call may be TRBD1 or TRBD2 (5 bases each). The CDR3 runs 13 residues. Germline-derived CDR1 and CDR2 are SGHVS and FNYEAQ. Trimming stripped 5 bases from V and 4 bases from J, with 12 bases between. Here the CDR3 reads CASSAGGEYEQYF. The CDR3 DNA reads as TGTGCCAGCAGCGCTGGGGGAGAATACGAGCAGTACTTC.

This chain joins TRBV7-6 and TRBJ1-4; the D gene is possibly TRBD1 (5 bases). Germline V lookup: CDR1 SGHVS, CDR2 FNYEAQ. The CDR3 totals 13 residues. V lost 3 bases to trimming and J lost 5 bases, with 7 bases between them. The CDR3 sequence is CASSLGVNEKLFF. The CDR3 coding sequence is TGTGCCAGCAGCTTGGGGGTGAATGAAAAACTGTTTTTT.

This clone was counted between two and nine times. The chain is built from TRBV10-3 and TRBJ2-1; D call uncertain. Germline values: CDR1 ENHRY, CDR2 SYGVKD. The CDR3 is 13 residues long. Trimming pared 4 bases from V and 10 bases from J, leaving 14 bases between. CDR3 sequence reads: CAISASNGVEQFF. Written as DNA, the CDR3 is TGTGCCATCAGTGCCTCGAACGGCGTGGAGCAGTTCTTC.

This clone was counted between two and nine times. The chain uses TRBV4-1 and TRBJ2-5, with no clear D. The J call may be faulty, since TRBJ2-7 better matches the DNA end. The CDR3 is made up of 16 amino acids. Germline CDR1 reads MGHRA; CDR2 reads YSYEKL. In nucleotides, the CDR3 is TGCGCCAGCAGCCTCGTGGGGTCTCCGAGCTCCTACGAGCAGTACTTC. Protein: CASSLVGSPSSYEQYF.

The chain uses TRBV6-5 and TRBJ1-4; no definite D call. The CDR3 totals 14 residues. CDR1 and CDR2 (germline): MNHEY, SVGAGI. Trimming pared 1 base from V and 7 bases from J, leaving 10 bases between. The CDR3 is CASSYWGLCEKLFF. CDR3 nucleotide sequence: TGTGCCAGCAGTTACTGGGGTCTATGTGAAAAACTGTTTTTT.

The V call is TRBV9, the J call TRBJ2-7, with D tentatively TRBD2 (6 bases). Per the germline V gene, CDR1 is SGDLS and CDR2 is YYNGEE. V lost 0 bases to trimming and J lost 2 bases, with 9 bases between them. This CDR3 region has 14 residues. The CDR3 bases are TGTGCCAGCAGCGTAGCGGAGGGGCCCTACGAGCAGTACTTC. Residues: CASSVAEGPYEQYF.

V usage is TRBV7-4 and J usage is TRBJ2-5, with D possibly matching TRBD1 (6 bases). The CDR3 contains 13 residues. V lost 4 bases and J 5 bases, leaving 11 bases between the germline ends. The germline V gene encodes CDR1 SGHVT and CDR2 SQSDAQ. The CDR3 nucleotides read TGTGCCAGCAGCTCAGGGGTTCGGGAGACCCAGTACTTC. Its protein product is CASSSGVRETQYF.

This clone came up a few times. The gene calls are TRBV29-1 and TRBJ1-1; D ambiguous. Trimming left V 7 bases short and J 1 base short, with 13 bases between. CDR3 length equals 13 residues. The V gene's germline CDR1 is SQVTM and CDR2 ANQGSEA. CDR3 coding DNA: TGCAGCGGATTTCTACGGTCGAACACTGAAGCTTTCTTT. Encoded protein: CSGFLRSNTEAFF.

The chain couples TRBV20-1 to TRBJ2-7; D is undetermined. CDR1 and CDR2 from the germline V gene are DFQATT and SNEGSKA (reference sequence). With 1 base removed from V and 5 bases from J, the gap between germline ends came to 3 bases. The CDR3 covers 10 residues. CDR3 in amino acids: CSARGDEQYF. In DNA form, the CDR3 reads TGCAGTGCTAGAGGAGACGAGCAGTACTTC.

The V call is TRBV5-1, the J call TRBJ1-2; D is ambiguous. This CDR3 has 14 residues. The V and J ends lost 0 bases and 4 bases respectively, with 10 bases between them. From germline, CDR1 is SGHRS and CDR2 YFSETQ. The CDR3 DNA sequence: TGCGCCAGCAGCTTGGAGAGTTTATCCTATGGCTACACCTTC. Encoded protein: CASSLESLSYGYTF.

In regard to this clone: The junction departs from the called germline gene at one end, perhaps through a read error. The V and J genes are TRBV4-1 and TRBJ2-7; TRBD1 is a possible D gene (5 bases). There are 13 residues in the CDR3. Germline CDR1 and CDR2: MGHRA and YSYEKL. The CDR3 protein is CANSVDSSYEQYF. Here the CDR3 DNA reads TGCGCCAACAGCGTCGACAGCTCCTACGAGCAGTACTTC.

V is TRBV5-1 and J is TRBJ1-1; D is unclear. Germline assignment: CDR1 SGHRS and CDR2 YFSETQ. The ends were cut back, 0 bases at V and 4 bases at J, with 10 bases in the middle. The CDR3 loop spans 14 amino acids. The CDR3 DNA sequence: TGCGCCAGCAGCTTGGAAGCTTCTTCCACTGAAGCTTTCTTT. This codes for CASSLEASSTEAFF.

The chain couples TRBV6-1 to TRBJ2-1; possibly TRBD2 for D (5 bases). The germline CDR1 and CDR2 sequences are MNHNS and SASEGT. Trimming removed 0 bases from V and 8 bases from J, with 8 bases in between. This CDR3 has 13 amino acids. The DNA for the CDR3 is TGTGCCAGCAGTGAAGCTGGACTCGATGAGCAGTTCTTC. This translates into CASSEAGLDEQFF.

The CDR3 DNA follows: TGTGCCAGCAGTCCCCCCCGTGGGACAGGGAACAATGAGCAGTTCTTC. Protein product: CASSPPRGTGNNEQFF. The genes are TRBV5-8 and TRBJ2-1; 9 positions agree with TRBD1. The CDR3 has 16 amino acids. CDR1 is SGHTS and CDR2 is YDEGEE in the germline V gene. V shed 5 bases, J shed 5 bases, and the junction held 11 bases outside the gene matches.

This clone was seen only a few times. V usage is TRBV4-1 and J usage is TRBJ2-1; D not resolved. With 0 bases removed from V and 10 bases from J, the gap between germline ends came to 16 bases. Germline V gene sequence: CDR1 MGHRA, CDR2 YSYEKL. CDR3 length: 15 amino acids. CDR3 nucleotide sequence: TGCGCCAGCAGCCAAGATTATTATCGGCTAGTGGAGCAGTTCTTC. The encoded protein is CASSQDYYRLVEQFF.

The table lists this clone with a few counts. This rearrangement joins TRBV9 to TRBJ2-6, with D perhaps TRBD2 (7 bases). V lost 3 bases and J lost 1, with 14 bases in between. The CDR3 is made up of 17 amino acids. Per germline, CDR1 SGDLS and CDR2 YYNGEE. CDR3 bases: TGTGCCAGCAGCGGAGGGGGGGGCGGGTCTGGGGCCAACGTCCTGACTTTC. This sequence encodes CASSGGGGGSGANVLTF.

This clone was picked up a small number of times. This chain links TRBV6-5 with TRBJ1-5; tentatively, D is TRBD1 (6 bases). The CDR3 loop spans 14 amino acids. Germline V lookup: CDR1 MNHEY, CDR2 SVGAGI. V was trimmed by 2 bases and J by 4 bases, leaving 9 bases between them. The CDR3 region is CASSYGQRNQPQHF. The CDR3, as DNA: TGTGCCAGCAGTTACGGACAGCGTAATCAGCCCCAGCATTTT.

This clone is a singleton in its sample. The chain joins TRBV18 to TRBJ2-2, with a weak D call TRBD2 (5 bases). Trimming pared 6 bases from V and 2 bases from J, leaving 7 bases between. This CDR3 spans 13 amino acids. Germline loops: CDR1 KGHSH, CDR2 LQKENI. The CDR3 sequence is CASSGGNTGELFF. The CDR3 DNA sequence: TGTGCCAGCTCTGGAGGTAACACCGGGGAGCTGTTTTTT.

Only a few counts were recorded for this clone. V gene TRBV7-6 combines with J gene TRBJ2-5, with 13 bases aligning to TRBD2. Trimming took 5 bases from V and 5 from J; bases not matched to a gene: 8. The CDR3 extends over 16 amino acids. Germline CDR1 is SGHVS and CDR2 is FNYEAQ. The CDR3 sequence is CASSLGTSGNQETQYF. The CDR3 DNA is TGTGCCAGCAGCCTCGGGACTAGCGGGAATCAGGAGACCCAGTACTTC.

The chain carries TRBV23-1 and TRBJ2-1, with a weak D call TRBD2 (7 bases). TRBV23-1 is recorded as an ORF, its role being uncertain. V lost 0 bases and J 8 bases, leaving 17 bases between the germline ends. This CDR3 spans 16 amino acids. The CDR3 DNA reads as TGCGCCAGCAGTCAATCTGAGGGGGGGCCGGTGGATGAGCAGTTCTTC. Encoded protein: CASSQSEGGPVDEQFF.

This clone was counted only a few times. The chain employs TRBV28 and TRBJ2-7; maybe TRBD2 (5 bases). Germline V gene data show CDR1 as MDHEN and CDR2 as SYDVKM. The CDR3 contains 13 residues. Trimming left V 6 bases short and J 3 bases short, with 12 bases between. CDR3 DNA sequence: TGTGCCAGCAGCCCCGCGGGTGGCTACGAGCAGTACTTC. Translating gives CASSPAGGYEQYF.

V gene TRBV5-5 combines with J gene TRBJ2-7; D might be TRBD2 (5 bases). The germline gives CDR1 SGHKS, CDR2 YYEKEE (reference sequence). The CDR3 consists of 14 residues. Deletions cut 1 base from V and 7 bases from J, with 15 bases between. The CDR3 DNA follows: TGTGCCAGCAGCTTGTTGGGCAGATCGGGGGAGCAGTACTTC. Amino acid sequence: CASSLLGRSGEQYF.

The chain has TRBV7-9 and TRBJ2-7, with 9 bases aligning to TRBD2. The CDR3 totals 15 residues. In germline, CDR1 is SEHNR, CDR2 FQNEAQ (reference sequence). Trimming removed 0 bases from V and 2 bases from J; junction bases left unmatched: 2. The CDR3 sequence is CASSLAAGGPYEQYF. CDR3 nucleotides: TGTGCCAGCAGCTTAGCCGCGGGAGGGCCCTACGAGCAGTACTTC.